A single sample gave rise to the 5 T cell receptor beta chains below, sequenced in a study of CD8 T cells in Susac syndrome. The RNA input was about 0.5 to 1 ug, and it was reverse transcribed with random hexamers. MiXCR, run by TCRdb on the immunoSEQ multiplex PCR reads, gives a single entry per CDR3 protein. The sample contains 100,000 to 150,000 distinct CDR3 sequences, approximately 95% of which appear only once. Specimen: CD8+ T cells from PBMCs. These receptors all come from a human donor with multiple sclerosis.

This clonotype has only a few counts. The chain links TRBV4-1 to TRBJ2-7; the D gene is possibly TRBD2 (6 bases). Looked up from germline, CDR1 is MGHRA and CDR2 is YSYEKL. CDR3 length: 16 residues. The V gene lost 0 bases and the J gene lost 2 bases, with 14 bases spanning the gap. The CDR3 here is CASSQDHAGRTYEQYF. CDR3 DNA sequence: TGCGCCAGCAGCCAAGATCATGCAGGGAGGACCTACGAGCAGTACTTC.

The CDR3 sequence is CASSFGVNGYGYTF. CDR3 in DNA: TGTGCCAGCAGTTTTGGGGTCAATGGGTATGGCTACACCTTC. The V gene is TRBV12-3 or TRBV12-4, the J gene TRBJ1-2; D is unclear. The germline V and J ends were trimmed by 3 bases and 5 bases, with 13 bases remaining between them. The CDR3 totals 14 residues.

This clonotype is a singleton in its sample. CDR3 bases: TGTGCCAGCAACCTGGGCCCCGGGACAGACTATGGCTACACCTTC. Protein product: CASNLGPGTDYGYTF. The V call is TRBV12-3 or TRBV12-4, the J call TRBJ1-2, with 7 bases lining up with TRBD1. V lost 7 bases to trimming and J lost 3 bases; unmatched junction nucleotides: 11. There are 15 residues in the CDR3.

This rearrangement joins TRBV11-1 to TRBJ1-1, with 8 bases fitting TRBD1. The J segment lost 3 bases and the V segment lost 11 bases, leaving 8 bases of the junction unmatched. CDR3 size: 13 residues. Germline lookup yields CDR1 SGHAT and CDR2 FQDESV (reference sequence). In nucleotides, the CDR3 is TGTGCCGCATCGGACAGGGAAGACACTGAAGCTTTCTTT. Translating gives CAASDREDTEAFF.

This sequence joins TRBV5-1 and TRBJ1-4; 12 nucleotides align to TRBD1. The CDR3 loop spans 15 amino acids. The ends lost 4 bases at V and 7 bases at J; junction bases unmatched: 5. The germline gives CDR1 SGHRS, CDR2 YFSETQ. Here the CDR3 reads CASSPGTGGSEKLFF. CDR3 sequence (DNA): TGCGCCAGCAGCCCCGGGACAGGGGGCAGTGAAAAACTGTTTTTT.